The rows below give T cell receptor beta chains drawn from one sample of a study of fetal regulatory T cell absence and autoimmunity. Generated by immunoSEQ multiplex PCR, the TCRdb table keeps only in-frame clones and is missing some. The sample records some 87,000 clones, 55% to 75% being singletons. Sequencing used pancreas tissue. The receptors come from a male donor with IPEX syndrome. The CDR3 runs from the conserved cysteine through the conserved F or W. Fields, in order: V gene, clone size, D gene, J gene, CDR3 protein, CDR3 DNA. A D gene is named only where the DNA matches it firmly. Clone sizes are given selectively: once, few, many, or a class where the clone is expanded.

V: TRBV6-1
size: -
D: TRBD2
J: TRBJ2-3
CDR3: CASSEIETSGADTQYF
DNA: TGTGCCAGCAGTGAAATCGAGACTAGCGGGGCTGATACGCAGTATTTT

V: TRBV5-4
size: few
D: TRBD2
J: TRBJ2-7
CDR3: CASSPWTSGGSGEQYF
DNA: TGTGCCAGCAGCCCATGGACTAGCGGGGGTTCGGGCGAGCAGTACTTC

V: TRBV20-1
size: -
D: -
J: TRBJ1-1
CDR3: CSARSGTEAFF
DNA: TGCAGTGCTAGATCAGGCACTGAAGCTTTCTTT

V: TRBV7-9
size: -
D: -
J: TRBJ2-5
CDR3: CASSLNQETQYF
DNA: TGTGCCAGCAGCTTAAATCAAGAGACCCAGTACTTC

V: TRBV30
size: -
D: TRBD1
J: TRBJ2-7
CDR3: CAWSVAYRGREQYF
DNA: TGTGCCTGGAGTGTTGCCTACAGGGGGCGCGAGCAGTACTTC

V: TRBV7-8
size: few
D: TRBD1
J: TRBJ2-7
CDR3: CASSSSGTGTYEQYF
DNA: TGTGCCAGCAGCTCCTCCGGGACAGGGACCTACGAGCAGTACTTC

V: TRBV11-1
size: -
D: TRBD1
J: TRBJ2-7
CDR3: CASSLGPGGYEQYF
DNA: TGTGCCAGCAGCTTAGGCCCAGGGGGCTACGAGCAGTACTTC

V: TRBV5-5
size: -
D: -
J: TRBJ1-2
CDR3: CASSLEGDYGYTF
DNA: TGTGCCAGCAGCTTAGAGGGAGACTATGGCTACACCTTC

V: TRBV6-4
size: once
D: TRBD1
J: TRBJ1-1
CDR3: CASGRTGGTEAFF
DNA: TGTGCCAGTGGACGGACAGGGGGGACTGAAGCTTTCTTT

V: TRBV2
size: -
D: -
J: TRBJ1-4
CDR3: CASNRQWQLEEKLFF
DNA: TGTGCCAGCAACCGGCAGTGGCAACTCGAGGAAAAACTGTTTTTT

V: TRBV10-3
size: few
D: TRBD2
J: TRBJ2-1
CDR3: CAISGLAGGPNEQFF
DNA: TGTGCCATCAGTGGTCTAGCGGGAGGGCCAAATGAGCAGTTCTTC

V: TRBV6-6
size: -
D: -
J: TRBJ1-2
CDR3: CASSYEINYGYTF
DNA: TGTGCCAGCAGTTACGAGATTAACTATGGCTACACCTTC

V: TRBV11-2
size: -
D: -
J: TRBJ2-7
CDR3: CASSLEATASEQYF
DNA: TGTGCCAGCAGCTTAGAAGCTACGGCTAGCGAGCAGTACTTC

V: TRBV4-2
size: -
D: -
J: TRBJ2-7
CDR3: CASSQGDRRSYEQYF
DNA: TGTGCCAGCAGCCAAGGAGACAGGAGGTCCTACGAGCAGTACTTC

V: TRBV11-2
size: few
D: -
J: TRBJ1-1
CDR3: CASSVIYREMNTEAFF
DNA: TGTGCCAGCAGCGTAATCTACAGGGAAATGAACACTGAAGCTTTCTTT

V: TRBV27
size: -
D: TRBD1
J: TRBJ2-4
CDR3: CASSPRQGSYRNLQYF
DNA: TGTGCCAGCAGTCCCCGACAGGGGTCTTATAGGAACCTTCAGTACTTC

V: TRBV12-5
size: -
D: TRBD1
J: TRBJ2-5
CDR3: CASGDHRTGYQETQYF
DNA: TGTGCTAGTGGCGACCACCGGACAGGGTACCAAGAGACCCAGTACTTC

V: TRBV10-2
size: -
D: TRBD2
J: TRBJ2-5
CDR3: CASSPLAGGNQETQYF
DNA: TGCGCCAGCAGTCCCCTAGCGGGGGGGAATCAAGAGACCCAGTACTTC

V: TRBV6-6
size: -
D: TRBD1
J: TRBJ1-2
CDR3: CASRKGQGYGYTF
DNA: TGTGCCAGCAGGAAGGGACAGGGTTATGGCTACACCTTC

V: TRBV6-5
size: -
D: -
J: TRBJ2-4
CDR3: CALGPPPRNIQYF
DNA: TGTGCCCTTGGACCCCCCCCAAGGAACATTCAGTACTTC

V: TRBV7-8
size: -
D: TRBD2
J: TRBJ2-5
CDR3: CASSLALIKRRGETQYF
DNA: TGTGCCAGCAGCTTAGCGCTAATCAAGAGGCGGGGGGAGACCCAGTACTTC

V: TRBV15
size: once
D: TRBD2
J: TRBJ2-2
CDR3: CATSRDRLAATGELFF
DNA: TGTGCCACCAGCAGAGATAGACTAGCGGCCACCGGGGAGCTGTTTTTT

V: TRBV19
size: -
D: TRBD2
J: TRBJ2-1
CDR3: CASSTGLAGGPEQFF
DNA: TGTGCCAGTAGTACGGGACTAGCGGGAGGGCCTGAGCAGTTCTTC

V: TRBV18
size: -
D: -
J: TRBJ2-7
CDR3: CASSPTLGLSSYEQYF
DNA: TGTGCCAGCTCACCAACCTTGGGTCTTAGCTCCTACGAGCAGTACTTC

V: TRBV6-1
size: -
D: -
J: TRBJ1-3
CDR3: CASSDRNTIYF
DNA: TGTGCCAGCAGTGACCGAAACACCATATATTTT

V: TRBV6-5
size: few
D: TRBD1
J: TRBJ1-3
CDR3: CASSYQGGTGNTIYF
DNA: TGTGCCAGCAGTTACCAGGGGGGAACTGGAAACACCATATATTTT

V: TRBV6-5
size: -
D: TRBD1
J: TRBJ1-5
CDR3: CASSRTGDFNQPQHF
DNA: TGTGCCAGCAGCCGGACAGGGGACTTCAATCAGCCCCAGCATTTT

V: TRBV18
size: few
D: TRBD2
J: TRBJ2-6
CDR3: CASSPGLAGAGANVLTF
DNA: TGTGCCAGCTCACCAGGACTAGCGGGGGCTGGGGCCAACGTCCTGACTTTC

V: TRBV30
size: -
D: TRBD2
J: TRBJ2-5
CDR3: CAWSVLGGGAVETQYF
DNA: TGTGCCTGGAGTGTACTAGGCGGGGGGGCGGTAGAGACCCAGTACTTC

V: TRBV4-1
size: -
D: -
J: TRBJ2-1
CDR3: CASSTTGGITIEQFF
DNA: TGCGCCAGCAGTACCACTGGGGGGATTACAATTGAGCAGTTCTTC

V: TRBV19
size: -
D: TRBD1
J: TRBJ2-5
CDR3: CASSEQGRETQYF
DNA: TGTGCCAGTAGTGAACAGGGGAGAGAGACCCAGTACTTC

V: TRBV27
size: -
D: TRBD1
J: TRBJ2-2
CDR3: CASSLWTGNTGELFF
DNA: TGTGCCAGCAGTTTATGGACAGGGAACACCGGGGAGCTGTTTTTT

V: TRBV7-2
size: -
D: -
J: TRBJ2-1
CDR3: CASSSFSVRSYRAQFF
DNA: TGTGCCAGCAGCTCCTTTAGTGTGAGATCATACAGGGCGCAGTTCTTC

V: TRBV10-3
size: few
D: -
J: TRBJ2-7
CDR3: CAISETSSYEQYF
DNA: TGTGCCATCAGTGAGACTTCCTCCTACGAGCAGTACTTC

V: TRBV27
size: -
D: TRBD1
J: TRBJ1-2
CDR3: CASSLRGDSNFFYGYTF
DNA: TGTGCCAGCAGTTTAAGGGGGGACAGCAATTTCTTCTATGGCTACACCTTC

V: TRBV5-5
size: few
D: -
J: TRBJ2-7
CDR3: CASSFDRVKGPYEQYF
DNA: TGTGCCAGCAGCTTCGACCGGGTAAAGGGGCCCTACGAGCAGTACTTC

V: TRBV7-6
size: few
D: -
J: TRBJ2-3
CDR3: CASSLAGGTDTQYF
DNA: TGTGCCAGCAGCTTAGCAGGGGGCACAGATACGCAGTATTTT

V: TRBV7-2
size: -
D: TRBD2
J: TRBJ2-1
CDR3: CASSFRLAAYNEQFF
DNA: TGTGCCAGCAGCTTCCGACTAGCGGCCTACAATGAGCAGTTCTTC

V: TRBV9
size: -
D: TRBD2
J: TRBJ2-2
CDR3: CASSLGLADITGELFF
DNA: TGTGCCAGCAGCCTTGGACTAGCCGACATCACCGGGGAGCTGTTTTTT

V: TRBV7-8
size: -
D: -
J: TRBJ1-1
CDR3: CASSLVRVGTEAFF
DNA: TGTGCCAGCAGCTTAGTTAGGGTGGGCACTGAAGCTTTCTTT

V: TRBV6-1
size: -
D: -
J: TRBJ1-5
CDR3: CASSEVRGASNQPQHF
DNA: TGTGCCAGCAGTGAAGTCCGGGGGGCAAGCAATCAGCCCCAGCATTTT

V: TRBV5-4
size: few
D: -
J: TRBJ1-1
CDR3: CASSLVGGRTEAFF
DNA: TGTGCCAGCAGCTTGGTTGGGGGGCGCACTGAAGCTTTCTTT

V: TRBV5-1
size: -
D: -
J: TRBJ2-4
CDR3: CASSPRLYGTSFIQYF
DNA: TGCGCCAGCAGCCCCAGACTTTATGGAACCTCGTTCATTCAGTACTTC

V: TRBV2
size: -
D: -
J: TRBJ2-3
CDR3: CASTPTRSTDTQYF
DNA: TGTGCCAGCACCCCGACTAGGAGCACAGATACGCAGTATTTT

V: TRBV5-6
size: once
D: -
J: TRBJ2-3
CDR3: CASSLVTSWRGTDTQYF
DNA: TGTGCCAGCAGCTTGGTTACTAGCTGGCGGGGAACAGATACGCAGTATTTT

V: TRBV18
size: -
D: -
J: TRBJ1-2
CDR3: CASSPDHQGFYGYTF
DNA: TGTGCCAGCTCACCAGATCACCAGGGGTTCTATGGCTACACCTTC

V: TRBV13
size: -
D: TRBD2
J: TRBJ2-2
CDR3: CASSLTASGGATGELFF
DNA: TGTGCCAGCAGCTTAACGGCTAGCGGGGGGGCCACCGGGGAGCTGTTTTTT

V: TRBV12-5
size: -
D: -
J: TRBJ2-3
CDR3: CASGLVQWDAGSTTATDTQYF
DNA: TGTGCTAGTGGTTTGGTACAATGGGACGCGGGGAGCACCACGGCCACAGATACGCAGTATTTT

V: TRBV30
size: -
D: -
J: TRBJ2-4
CDR3: CAWTSTGLLSNKYKNIQYF
DNA: TGTGCCTGGACATCAACGGGACTTCTCTCTAACAAGTATAAAAACATTCAGTACTTC

V: TRBV19
size: -
D: -
J: TRBJ1-5
CDR3: CASSIDISREDLGQPQHF
DNA: TGTGCCAGTAGTATAGATATAAGCAGGGAAGATCTGGGTCAGCCCCAGCATTTT